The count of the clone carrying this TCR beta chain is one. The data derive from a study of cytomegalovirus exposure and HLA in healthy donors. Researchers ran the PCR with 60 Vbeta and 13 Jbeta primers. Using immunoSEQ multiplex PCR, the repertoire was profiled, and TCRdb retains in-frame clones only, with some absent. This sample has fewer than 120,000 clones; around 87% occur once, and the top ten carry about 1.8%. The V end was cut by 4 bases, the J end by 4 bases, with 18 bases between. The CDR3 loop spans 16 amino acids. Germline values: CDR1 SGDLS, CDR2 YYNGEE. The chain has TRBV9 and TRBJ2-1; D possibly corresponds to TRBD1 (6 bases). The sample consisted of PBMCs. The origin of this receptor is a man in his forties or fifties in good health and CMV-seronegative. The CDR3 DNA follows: TGTGCCAGCAGCCCCAGAGGGGGAGAAACGTACAATGAGCAGTTCTTC. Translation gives CASSPRGGETYNEQFF. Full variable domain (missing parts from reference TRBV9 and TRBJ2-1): DSGVTQTPKHLITATGQRVTLRCSPRSGDLSVYWYQQSLDQGLQFLIQYYNGEERAKGNILERFSAQQFPDLHSELNLSSLELGDSALYFCASSPRGGETYNEQFFGPGTRLTVL.